These T cell receptor beta chains were read from a single sample in a study of blood T cell repertoires in COVID-19. Some clones are missing from TCRdb's copy, which holds only in-frame ones; the method was immunoSEQ multiplex PCR. There are a few hundred thousand clones in the sample; approximately 85% occur only once, and 0.8% lies in the top ten. Material for sequencing was peripheral blood. The source is a woman in her twenties or thirties with acute or convalescent COVID-19. Each CDR3 is given with its conserved first and last residue. Fields, in order: clone size, V gene, J gene, D gene, CDR3 DNA, CDR3 protein. A D gene is named only where the DNA matches it firmly. The size of a clone is reported for some rows only, either as once, few or many, or as a class for expanded clones.

size: NA; V: TRBV9; J: TRBJ1-3; D: NA; DNA: TGTGCCAGCACGGGGTCCGACGGAAACACCATATATTTT; CDR3: CASTGSDGNTIYF
size: NA; V: TRBV5-1; J: TRBJ1-6; D: NA; DNA: TGCGCCAGCAGCTTGGATCGCAGGGAAAATTCACCCCTCCACTTT; CDR3: CASSLDRRENSPLHF
size: NA; V: TRBV24-1; J: TRBJ1-4; D: NA; DNA: TGTGCCACCAGGAAAGGGGCGACTAATGAAAAACTGTTTTTT; CDR3: CATRKGATNEKLFF
size: NA; V: TRBV7-2; J: TRBJ2-2; D: NA; DNA: TGTGCCAGCAGCTTGAAAGCGAGCACCGGGGAGCTGTTTTTT; CDR3: CASSLKASTGELFF
size: NA; V: TRBV4-3; J: TRBJ1-1; D: NA; DNA: TGCGCCAGCAGCCAAAGTTGGGGCGGCGTCGCTGAAGCTTTCTTT; CDR3: CASSQSWGGVAEAFF
size: NA; V: TRBV9; J: TRBJ1-3; D: NA; DNA: TGTGCCAGCAGCGTAGCGAGACTCCACTCTGGAAACACCATATATTTT; CDR3: CASSVARLHSGNTIYF
size: few; V: TRBV12-3/TRBV12-4; J: TRBJ2-5; D: NA; DNA: TGTGCCAGCAGCTCAACTCGTGAGACCCAGTACTTC; CDR3: CASSSTRETQYF
size: few; V: TRBV6-5; J: TRBJ1-1; D: TRBD1; DNA: TGTGCCAGCAGATCTACAGGGGCCGAAACAGGTGAAGCTTTCTTT; CDR3: CASRSTGAETGEAFF
size: NA; V: TRBV19; J: TRBJ2-3; D: TRBD2; DNA: TGTGCCAGTATGCTAGCGGGAGTTAGAGATACGCAGTATTTT; CDR3: CASMLAGVRDTQYF
size: NA; V: TRBV24-1; J: TRBJ2-1; D: NA; DNA: TGTGCCACCAGTGATTTGCGGGGAGGCGATGAGCAGTTCTTC; CDR3: CATSDLRGGDEQFF
size: once; V: TRBV19; J: TRBJ2-7; D: TRBD1; DNA: TGTGCCAGTAGTATAGACCCAGGGGGCTTACCCTACGAGCAGTACTTC; CDR3: CASSIDPGGLPYEQYF
size: NA; V: TRBV5-1; J: TRBJ2-7; D: TRBD1; DNA: TGCGCCAGCAGCCCGTCTGTGACAGGGCCTTTTATGGAGTACTTC; CDR3: CASSPSVTGPFMEYF
size: NA; V: TRBV7-9; J: TRBJ2-1; D: TRBD1; DNA: TGTGCCAGCAGCCCCATCACGGGACAGGGCCTGAATGAGCAGTTCTTC; CDR3: CASSPITGQGLNEQFF
size: NA; V: TRBV7-2; J: TRBJ2-3; D: TRBD2; DNA: TGTGCCAGCAGCTTAGCGGGGACTAGCGGGAGGGTCGGTGGAGATACGCAGTATTTT; CDR3: CASSLAGTSGRVGGDTQYF
size: NA; V: TRBV10-1; J: TRBJ2-1; D: NA; DNA: TGCGCCAGCAGTGAGGGGCCCCAGGGGAGGGGAAACAATGAGCAGTTCTTC; CDR3: CASSEGPQGRGNNEQFF
size: NA; V: TRBV24-1; J: TRBJ1-1; D: NA; DNA: TGTGCCACCAGTGATTTTGATGGACACGTGGCTTTCTTT; CDR3: CATSDFDGHVAFF
size: NA; V: TRBV18; J: TRBJ1-2; D: TRBD1; DNA: TGTGCCAGCTCACCCCAGCGACAGGGGAACTATGGCTACACCTTC; CDR3: CASSPQRQGNYGYTF
size: few; V: TRBV7-6; J: TRBJ2-7; D: NA; DNA: TGTGCCAGCAGCTTAGAGGGGCGCGTGCAGTACTTC; CDR3: CASSLEGRVQYF
size: NA; V: TRBV19; J: TRBJ2-7; D: TRBD1; DNA: TGTGCCAGTAGTACCGGAACAGGGGCCTACGAGCAGTACTTC; CDR3: CASSTGTGAYEQYF
size: NA; V: TRBV6-1; J: TRBJ2-1; D: NA; DNA: TGTGCCAGCAGTGACGGTCTTCTCAATGAGCAGTTCTTC; CDR3: CASSDGLLNEQFF
size: NA; V: TRBV4-3; J: TRBJ2-5; D: NA; DNA: TGCGCCAGCAGCCAAGTAGGGGAAGAGACCCAGTACTTC; CDR3: CASSQVGEETQYF
size: NA; V: TRBV5-1; J: TRBJ2-3; D: NA; DNA: TGCGCCAGCAGCTTAGGGACTTCCACAGATACGCAGTATTTT; CDR3: CASSLGTSTDTQYF
size: medium-sized; V: TRBV9; J: TRBJ1-1; D: TRBD1; DNA: TGTGCCAGCAGCGTAGGGACAGGGGGCACTGAAGCTTTCTTT; CDR3: CASSVGTGGTEAFF
size: NA; V: TRBV7-2; J: TRBJ2-2; D: NA; DNA: TGTGCCAGCAGCTCATTAGCGAACACCGGGGAGCTGTTTTTT; CDR3: CASSSLANTGELFF
size: NA; V: TRBV14; J: TRBJ2-3; D: NA; DNA: TGTGCCAGCAGCCTACCGGGAGCAGCTCATACGCAGTATTTT; CDR3: CASSLPGAAHTQYF
size: NA; V: TRBV30; J: TRBJ2-3; D: NA; DNA: TGTGCCTGGAGAGGTGTGGGCCGTCTCGCAGATACGCAGTATTTT; CDR3: CAWRGVGRLADTQYF
size: NA; V: TRBV9; J: TRBJ2-2; D: NA; DNA: TGTGCCAGCAGCGTGAGGGCGGGGAACGGGGAGCTGTTTTTT; CDR3: CASSVRAGNGELFF
size: NA; V: TRBV5-1; J: TRBJ2-7; D: TRBD1; DNA: TGCGCCAGCAGCTTCGACAGGGTGTACGAGCAGTACTTC; CDR3: CASSFDRVYEQYF
size: NA; V: TRBV21-1; J: TRBJ2-4; D: NA; DNA: TGTGCCAGCAGCAAGACTTCGACTCTACCGGCACATAAAGCCAAAAACATTCAGTACTTC; CDR3: CASSKTSTLPAHKAKNIQYF
size: NA; V: TRBV9; J: TRBJ1-4; D: NA; DNA: TGTGCCAGCAGCGTAGCTGCGGGATCCGCGAATGAAAAACTGTTTTTT; CDR3: CASSVAAGSANEKLFF
size: NA; V: TRBV11-3; J: TRBJ2-3; D: TRBD2; DNA: TGTGCCAGCAGCATTAGCGGGAGCTCAGATACGCAGTATTTT; CDR3: CASSISGSSDTQYF
size: NA; V: TRBV4-2; J: TRBJ2-3; D: TRBD1; DNA: TGTGCCAGCAGCCGGGGACAGGCCGGCACAGATACGCAGTATTTT; CDR3: CASSRGQAGTDTQYF
size: NA; V: TRBV5-4; J: TRBJ1-2; D: NA; DNA: TGTGCCAGCAGCTTGCCGACTGGACAGAACTATGGCTACACCTTC; CDR3: CASSLPTGQNYGYTF
size: NA; V: TRBV7-8; J: TRBJ1-4; D: TRBD1; DNA: TGTGCCAGCAGCTTAGAGACAGGGATTAATGAAAAACTGTTTTTT; CDR3: CASSLETGINEKLFF
size: NA; V: TRBV19; J: TRBJ1-2; D: TRBD1; DNA: TGTGCCAGTAGTATAGCGGGACAGGGGTCTGGCTACACCTTC; CDR3: CASSIAGQGSGYTF
size: NA; V: TRBV9; J: TRBJ2-7; D: NA; DNA: TGTGCCAGCAGCCCTGACAGCTACGAGCAGTACTTC; CDR3: CASSPDSYEQYF
size: NA; V: TRBV18; J: TRBJ1-1; D: NA; DNA: TGTGCCAGCTCACCAACAGCGAACACTGAAGCTTTCTTT; CDR3: CASSPTANTEAFF
size: once; V: TRBV24-1; J: TRBJ2-4; D: TRBD1; DNA: TGTGCCACCAGTGATCCCCGGACAGGGGAAAACATTCAGTACTTC; CDR3: CATSDPRTGENIQYF